These 30 T cell receptor beta chains were all obtained from the same sample, sequenced in a study of blood T cells in healthy people across ages. A second roughly 6 to 12 cycle PCR used barcoded and J-beta primers. TCRdb independently ran MiXCR on the 5' RACE reads; one entry per CDR3 protein. The sample includes some 1.6 million distinct CDR3 sequences, about 35% seen only once; the top ten take 10% to 12%. Material for sequencing was blood. The receptors come from a young woman in good health.

The J gene is TRBJ2-7, the V gene TRBV11-2; D not certain. The CDR3 covers 15 residues. Germline CDR1 is SGHAT and CDR2 is FQNNGV. With 7 bases removed from V and 2 bases from J, the gap between germline ends came to 18 bases. The CDR3 is CASTSRTRRTYEQYF. CDR3 DNA sequence: TGTGCCAGCACCTCCAGGACGCGACGCACCTACGAGCAGTACTTC. The whole variable domain, filled in from reference TRBV11-2 and TRBJ2-7, reads EAGVAQSPRYKIIEKRQSVAFWCNPISGHATLYWYQQILGQGPKLLIQFQNNGVVDDSQLPKDRFSAERLKGVDSTLKIQPAKLEDSAVYLCASTSRTRRTYEQYFGPGTRLTVT.

This clonotype was observed a few times. The chain carries TRBV2 and TRBJ2-7; D gene unclear. CDR3 length: 15 amino acids. Germline assignment: CDR1 SNHLY and CDR2 FYNNEI. V lost 0 bases and J 2 bases, leaving 11 bases between the germline ends. CDR3 region: CASSEALPGPYEQYF. The CDR3 DNA follows: TGTGCCAGCAGTGAAGCGCTTCCGGGCCCCTACGAGCAGTACTTC.

This clonotype is classed as medium-sized. The rearrangement links TRBV20-1 to TRBJ2-7, with D possibly being TRBD2 (5 bases). V lost 5 bases, J lost 1 base, and 9 bases lay in between. Germline CDR1 reads DFQATT; CDR2 reads SNEGSKA (reference sequence). This CDR3 has 12 residues. CDR3 DNA sequence: TGCAGTGCTCCTACTAGTTCCTACGAGCAGTACTTC. As protein: CSAPTSSYEQYF.

The V call is TRBV24-1, the J call TRBJ2-1; D remains unclear. In germline, CDR1 is KGHDR, CDR2 SFDVKD. Between the trimmed V and J ends, which lost 7 bases and 0 bases, there was a span of 9 bases. The CDR3 is made up of 14 amino acids. DNA of the CDR3: TGTGCCACCAGCGGAGCGAACTCCTACAATGAGCAGTTCTTC. Its translation: CATSGANSYNEQFF.

This sequence joins TRBV12-3 or TRBV12-4 and TRBJ1-1; D not resolved. The CDR3 has 12 amino acids. V lost 3 bases to trimming and J lost 8 bases, with 10 bases between them. The CDR3 DNA reads as TGTGCCAGCAGTTTGTTTGGTGGGGAAGCTTTCTTT. Amino acid sequence: CASSLFGGEAFF.

The chain is built from TRBV7-8 and TRBJ2-1, with no clear D. Germline CDR1 and CDR2: SGHVS and FQNEAQ. This CDR3 is 9 amino acids long. V was cut by 11 bases and J by 7 bases, with 6 bases left in between. As DNA, the CDR3 is TGTGCCCTAGGGAATGAGCAGTTCTTC. This codes for CALGNEQFF.

This clonotype has a handful of counts. The rearrangement links TRBV20-1 to TRBJ1-1, with 7 bases that match TRBD1. CDR1 is DFQATT, CDR2 SNEGSKA, per germline (reference sequence). This CDR3 contains 14 residues. With 2 bases clipped from V and 6 bases from J, the junction kept 9 bases outside the gene matches. DNA of the CDR3: TGCAGTGCTAGAAGGGGGCCTAAGGGCGCTGAAGCTTTCTTT. Protein sequence: CSARRGPKGAEAFF.

To note about this clonotype: Since no conserved phenylalanine or tryptophan closes the CDR3, a read error is the likely cause. The chain couples TRBV9 to TRBJ2-7; possibly TRBD2 for D (7 bases). V was trimmed by 4 bases and J by 3 bases, leaving 17 bases between them. The germline V gene encodes CDR1 SGDLS and CDR2 YYNGEE. The CDR3 totals 15 residues. The CDR3 spells CASSPQGGGGYEQYI. CDR3 sequence (DNA): TGTGCCAGCAGCCCTCAAGGGGGGGGCGGCTACGAGCAGTACATC.

This sequence joins TRBV7-8 and TRBJ2-5, with 12 bases aligning to TRBD2. V was clipped by 6 bases and J by 1 base; unmatched bases: 6. This CDR3 has 16 residues. CDR1 SGHVS and CDR2 FQNEAQ come from the germline V gene. The CDR3 bases are TGTGCCAGCAGTTCCACTAGCGGGGGGACCCAAGAGACCCAGTACTTC. As protein: CASSSTSGGTQETQYF.

This clonotype was seen a handful of times. The chain joins TRBV20-1 to TRBJ1-2, with D perhaps matching TRBD1 (5 bases). V gave up 3 bases and J gave up 3 bases, with 14 bases separating them. The CDR3 sequence is 14 residues long. Germline values: CDR1 DFQATT, CDR2 SNEGSKA (reference sequence). CDR3: CSASDRQRDYGYTF. CDR3 sequence (DNA): TGCAGTGCTAGTGATAGACAGAGGGACTATGGCTACACCTTC.

The chain carries TRBV20-1 and TRBJ2-7; 8 bases are shared with TRBD1. V dropped 1 base and J dropped 7; count of bases not matched to a gene: 12. CDR1 is DFQATT, CDR2 SNEGSKA, per germline (reference sequence). The CDR3 contains 15 residues. The CDR3 spells CSARAPGQAAEEQYF. DNA of the CDR3: TGCAGTGCTAGAGCCCCGGGACAGGCGGCAGAAGAGCAGTACTTC.

V usage is TRBV2 and J usage is TRBJ1-2; D is undetermined. CDR3 length: 15 residues. V was trimmed by 3 bases and J by 7 bases, leaving 18 bases between them. Germline V gene lookup returns CDR1 SNHLY and CDR2 FYNNEI. In DNA, the CDR3 is TGTGCCAGCAGTGACGTTGGCGGGCAGAGAGTTGGCTACACCTTC. It translates to CASSDVGGQRVGYTF.

This chain connects TRBV5-1 to TRBJ1-2; TRBD1 aligns across 7 bases. This CDR3 is built from 15 residues. Germline V gene data show CDR1 as SGHRS and CDR2 as YFSETQ. V dropped 6 bases and J dropped 2; count of bases not matched to a gene: 10. The CDR3 DNA reads as TGCGCCAGCAAACCGAGGCGGGACAGCAACTATGGCTACACCTTC. The encoded protein is CASKPRRDSNYGYTF.

This clonotype appeared many times. The CDR3 loop is CSVDRGPQETQYF. In nucleotides, the CDR3 is TGCAGCGTTGACCGGGGGCCCCAAGAGACCCAGTACTTC. This rearrangement joins TRBV29-1 to TRBJ2-5; D could derive from TRBD1 or TRBD2 (6 bases each). Looked up from germline, CDR1 is SQVTM and CDR2 is ANQGSEA. V dropped 3 bases and J dropped 1 base, with 9 bases sitting between them. The CDR3 contains 13 residues.

The rearrangement uses TRBV4-1 and TRBJ1-4; D not resolved. CDR1 and CDR2 (germline): MGHRA, YSYEKL. The V end was cut by 1 base, the J end by 5 bases, with 8 bases between. This CDR3 has 14 residues. CDR3 loop: CASSQVTLNEKLFF. CDR3 nucleotide sequence: TGCGCCAGCAGCCAAGTCACCTTAAATGAAAAACTGTTTTTT.

This clonotype was observed once. One base away lies a much larger clone, so this may be a sequencing read error. The chain links TRBV29-1 to TRBJ2-4; D perhaps matches TRBD1 (6 bases). This CDR3 spans 14 amino acids. The germline V gene encodes CDR1 SQVTM and CDR2 ANQGSEA. CDR3 DNA sequence: TGCAACGTCTCGACAGGATGGGGCAAAAACATTCAGTACTTC. Translation: CNVSTGWGKNIQYF.

This clonotype showed up just a few times. This chain uses TRBV20-1 with TRBJ2-7; perhaps TRBD2 as D (5 bases). The CDR3 is 13 amino acids. Germline V gene lookup returns CDR1 DFQATT and CDR2 SNEGSKA (reference sequence). Trimming removed 3 bases at V and 2 bases at J, with 11 bases between. The CDR3 sequence: CSASPKLAYEQYF. As DNA, the CDR3 is TGCAGTGCTAGCCCTAAACTAGCCTACGAGCAGTACTTC.

This chain joins TRBV30 and TRBJ2-1; tentative D call: TRBD2 (6 bases). Germline V lookup: CDR1 GTSNPN, CDR2 SVGIG (reference sequence). The germline V and J ends were trimmed by 7 bases and 4 bases, with 26 bases remaining between them. The CDR3 length is 17 residues. The CDR3 DNA reads TGTGCCTCACTCTGGAGGGGCCGAGGGGAATTTTACAATGAGCAGTTCTTC. As protein: CASLWRGRGEFYNEQFF.

This clonotype showed up just a few times. The chain employs TRBV29-1 and TRBJ2-3; no reliable D call. Germline V gene sequence: CDR1 SQVTM, CDR2 ANQGSEA. This CDR3 is built from 17 residues. V was shortened by 0 bases and J by 2 bases, with 18 bases between the two germline ends. CDR3 region: CSVEDLGLVETTDTQYF. As DNA, the CDR3 is TGCAGCGTTGAAGATCTCGGCCTAGTGGAGACCACAGATACGCAGTATTTT.

This clonotype occurred a few times. This clone may be a read error of a much larger clone one base away. CDR3 residues: CSVGGGDGPEQYF. The CDR3 DNA is TGCAGCGTGGGGGGAGGGGACGGTCCCGAGCAGTACTTC. The rearrangement uses TRBV29-1 and TRBJ2-7, with 7 positions matching TRBD2. The germline V gene has CDR1 SQVTM and CDR2 ANQGSEA. This CDR3 spans 13 amino acids. V was clipped by 6 bases and J by 6 bases; unmatched bases: 11.

DNA for the CDR3: TGTGCCACTTCGGGACTAGCGGGAGAGGCGGCCAAAAACATTCAGTACTTC. It encodes CATSGLAGEAAKNIQYF. The chain is built from TRBV6-1 and TRBJ2-4, with 14 bases lining up with TRBD2. CDR1 MNHNS and CDR2 SASEGT come from the germline V gene. V gave up 10 bases and J gave up 1 base; unmatched junction bases: 9. The CDR3 contains 17 residues.

This chain uses TRBV30 with TRBJ2-2; 9 bases align to TRBD2. The CDR3 has 18 residues. The germline gives CDR1 GTSNPN, CDR2 SVGIG (reference sequence). The trim removed 5 bases at V and 3 bases at J, leaving 16 bases unmatched. CDR3 DNA sequence: TGTGCCTGGGGTGAGCGTCAGACTAGCGGAGACTACACCGGGGAGCTGTTTTTT. This encodes CAWGERQTSGDYTGELFF.

This chain uses TRBV5-1 with TRBJ2-7; 10 bases agree with TRBD2. V shed 1 base, J shed 2 bases, and the junction held 12 bases outside the gene matches. The CDR3 runs 18 residues. Germline values: CDR1 SGHRS, CDR2 YFSETQ. CDR3 nucleotides: TGCGCCAGCAGCTTGTACGCAGCGGGGGGGGCCTACCCCTACGAGCAGTACTTC. Protein product: CASSLYAAGGAYPYEQYF.

The chain joins TRBV25-1 to TRBJ1-1; tentatively, D is TRBD1 (5 bases). Germline V gene sequence: CDR1 MGHDK, CDR2 SYGVNS. Between the trimmed V and J ends, which lost 4 bases and 1 base, there was a span of 10 bases. The CDR3 is made up of 14 amino acids. CDR3 DNA sequence: TGTGCCAGCAGTGTGCCGGGGCCGAACACTGAAGCTTTCTTT. This gives the protein CASSVPGPNTEAFF.

This clonotype showed up just a few times. The chain links TRBV5-1 to TRBJ2-3; D remains unclear. V lost 1 base and J lost 4, with 13 bases in between. CDR3 length: 15 residues. CDR1 is SGHRS, CDR2 YFSETQ, per germline. CDR3 sequence (DNA): TGCGCCAGCAGCTTGCCGGGCGCCGGCGCAGATACGCAGTATTTT. It yields the protein CASSLPGAGADTQYF.

This clonotype appeared once. One end of the junction does not line up with germline, which may come from a read error. The chain carries TRBV15 and TRBJ2-6; a weak D match, TRBD1 (5 bases). This CDR3 contains 17 residues. Germline V lookup: CDR1 LNHNV, CDR2 YYDKDF (reference sequence). As DNA, the CDR3 is TGTGCCACCAGCAGAGATAGCAACGGCACTGGGGCCAGCGTCCTGACTTTC. Amino acids: CATSRDSNGTGASVLTF.

V and J are TRBV14 and TRBJ2-1; D is unclear. The germline CDR1 and CDR2 sequences are SGHDN and FVKESK. This CDR3 spans 19 amino acids. V was trimmed by 4 bases and J by 1 base, leaving 23 bases between them. The CDR3 is CASSPSDLRMTGSYNEQFF. The CDR3 nucleotides are TGTGCCAGCAGCCCCTCCGACCTACGTATGACCGGGTCCTACAATGAGCAGTTCTTC.

This chain uses TRBV6-6 with TRBJ1-6, with D perhaps TRBD1 (5 bases). V was trimmed by 4 bases and J by 0 bases, leaving 7 bases between them. Germline loops: CDR1 MNHNY, CDR2 SVGAGI (reference sequence). The CDR3 loop spans 15 amino acids. As DNA, the CDR3 is TGTGCCAGCAGTTCCGACAGCTCCTATAATTCACCCCTCCACTTT. As protein: CASSSDSSYNSPLHF.

The chain couples TRBV5-4 to TRBJ2-3, with TRBD1 matching 8 bases. The CDR3 loop spans 15 amino acids. V gave up 3 bases and J gave up 4 bases; unmatched junction bases: 7. Germline CDR1 is SGHNT and CDR2 is YYREEE (reference sequence). The CDR3 spells CASSSRDRLSDTQYF. The CDR3 coding sequence is TGTGCCAGCAGCTCACGGGACAGGTTGTCAGATACGCAGTATTTT. Complete variable domain (other parts from reference TRBV5-4 and TRBJ2-3): ETGVTQSPTHLIKTRGQQVTLRCSSQSGHNTVSWYQQALGQGPQFIFQYYREEENGRGNFPPRFSGLQFPNYSSELNVNALELDDSALYLCASSSRDRLSDTQYFGPGTRLTVL.

In regard to this clonotype: A much more abundant neighbour one base away suggests this may be a read error. This chain connects TRBV7-9 to TRBJ2-5; TRBD1 agrees at 11 bases. Germline V gene sequence: CDR1 SEHNR, CDR2 FQNEAQ (reference sequence). Unmatched junction bases numbered 7, after V lost 5 bases and J lost 5 bases. The CDR3 totals 15 residues. CDR3 in amino acids: CASSNGQGAWETQYF. The CDR3, as DNA: TGTGCCAGCAGCAATGGACAGGGGGCCTGGGAGACCCAGTACTTC.